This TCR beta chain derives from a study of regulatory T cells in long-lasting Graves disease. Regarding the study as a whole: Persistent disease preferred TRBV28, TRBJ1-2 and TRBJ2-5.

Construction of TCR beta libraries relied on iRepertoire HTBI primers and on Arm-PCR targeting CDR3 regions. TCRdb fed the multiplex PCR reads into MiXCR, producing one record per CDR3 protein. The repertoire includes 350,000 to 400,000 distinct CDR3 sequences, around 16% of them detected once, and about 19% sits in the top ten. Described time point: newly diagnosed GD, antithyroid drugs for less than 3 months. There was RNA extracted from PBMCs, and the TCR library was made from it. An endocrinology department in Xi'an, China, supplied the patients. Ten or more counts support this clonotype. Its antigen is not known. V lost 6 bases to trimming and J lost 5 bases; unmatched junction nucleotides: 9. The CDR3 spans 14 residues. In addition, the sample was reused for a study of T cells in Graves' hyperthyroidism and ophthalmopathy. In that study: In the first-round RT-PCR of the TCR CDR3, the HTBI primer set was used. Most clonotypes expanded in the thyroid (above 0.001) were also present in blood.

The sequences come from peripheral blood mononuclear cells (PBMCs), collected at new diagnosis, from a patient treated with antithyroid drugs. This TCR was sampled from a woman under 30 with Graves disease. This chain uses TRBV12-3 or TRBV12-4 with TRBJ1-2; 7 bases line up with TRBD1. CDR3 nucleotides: TGTGCCAGCAGCGCCGGGACAGTGAAGTATGGCTACACCTTC. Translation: CASSAGTVKYGYTF.